The next 14 T cell receptor beta chains were all read from a single sample in a study of blood T cell repertoires in COVID-19. Profiled with immunoSEQ multiplex PCR; TCRdb holds only in-frame clones, not every one. The sample has some 130,000 clones, approximately 85% seen once. Input material: peripheral blood. The receptors were gathered from a human donor in a cohort sampled during active COVID-19.

This sequence joins TRBV6-2 or TRBV6-3 and TRBJ2-7; 9 positions agree with TRBD2. Trimming took 0 bases from V and 0 from J; bases not matched to a gene: 6. This CDR3 is 17 amino acids long. Germline assignment: CDR1 MNHEY and CDR2 SVGEGT. The CDR3 sequence: CASSYSIKRGVSYEQYF. CDR3 bases: TGTGCCAGCAGTTACTCGATCAAGCGGGGGGTCTCCTACGAGCAGTACTTC.

This chain connects TRBV24-1 to TRBJ1-5; 8 bases are shared with TRBD1. The CDR3 runs to 17 residues. V was pared by 3 bases and J by 3 bases, with 9 bases of the junction left unmatched. The germline CDR1 and CDR2 sequences are KGHDR and SFDVKD. The chain's CDR3 is CATSDTPGTGLNQPQHF. CDR3 nucleotides: TGTGCCACCAGTGATACCCCCGGGACAGGCCTCAATCAGCCCCAGCATTTT.

The V gene is TRBV13, the J gene TRBJ1-1, with D hard to call. V lost 4 bases and J lost 0, with 18 bases in between. From germline, CDR1 is PRHDT and CDR2 FYEKMQ (reference sequence). The CDR3 extends over 17 amino acids. The CDR3 loop is CASSSSPLGGMNTEAFF. The CDR3 coding sequence is TGTGCCAGCAGCTCAAGTCCCCTGGGAGGGATGAACACTGAAGCTTTCTTT.

The chain employs TRBV28 and TRBJ1-6, with 9 bases matching TRBD1. This CDR3 is 14 amino acids long. The J segment lost 6 bases and the V segment lost 5 bases, leaving 2 bases of the junction unmatched. Germline V lookup: CDR1 MDHEN, CDR2 SYDVKM. The CDR3 here is CASSPDRGNSPLHF. CDR3 coding DNA: TGTGCCAGCAGTCCGGACAGGGGTAATTCACCCCTCCACTTT.

V and J are TRBV27 and TRBJ1-1, with D possibly being TRBD1 (5 bases). The V gene's germline CDR1 is MNHEY and CDR2 SMNVEV (reference sequence). The length of the CDR3 is 19 residues. V was clipped by 0 bases and J by 11 bases, with 31 bases between them. CDR3: CASSLSRPLPGWHKVGAFF. CDR3 sequence (DNA): TGTGCCAGCAGTTTATCCAGACCCCTGCCAGGGTGGCATAAGGTGGGTGCTTTCTTT.

This chain uses TRBV19 with TRBJ1-3, with D unclear. This CDR3 has 18 residues. Germline CDR1 is LNHDA and CDR2 is SQIVND (reference sequence). With 0 bases removed from V and 0 bases from J, the gap between germline ends came to 15 bases. CDR3 residues: CASSIDRSGMLSGNTIYF. In nucleotides, the CDR3 is TGTGCCAGTAGTATAGATCGATCAGGCATGCTCTCTGGAAACACCATATATTTT. The whole variable domain, remainder taken from reference TRBV19 and TRBJ1-3, is DGGITQSPKYLFRKEGQNVTLSCEQNLNHDAMYWYRQDPGQGLRLIYYSQIVNDFQKGDIAEGYSVSREKKESFPLTVTSAQKNPTAFYLCASSIDRSGMLSGNTIYFGEGSWLTVV.

V is TRBV11-2 and J is TRBJ1-4, with no clear D. The CDR3 is 16 residues long. CDR1 is SGHAT and CDR2 is FQNNGV in the germline V gene. The V and J ends lost 4 bases and 1 base respectively, with 13 bases between them. The CDR3 DNA follows: TGTGCCAGCAGCTCAACCTCAGGAGGAACTAATGAAAAACTGTTTTTT. Protein product: CASSSTSGGTNEKLFF.

This clone occurred once. V and J are TRBV14 and TRBJ1-6; D is unclear. Per germline, CDR1 SGHDN and CDR2 FVKESK. The CDR3 is made up of 12 amino acids. Trimming cost V 1 base and J 8 bases, with 3 bases left between them. In DNA form, the CDR3 reads TGTGCCAGCAGCCAAGTAGATTCACCCCTCCACTTT. Its protein is CASSQVDSPLHF. Looking up the rest from reference TRBV14 and TRBJ1-6 gives the full variable domain: EAGVTQFPSHSVIEKGQTVTLRCDPISGHDNLYWYRRVMGKEIKFLLHFVKESKQDESGMPNNRFLAERTGGTYSTLKVQPAELEDSGVYFCASSQVDSPLHFGNGTRLTVT.

The gene calls are TRBV6-2 or TRBV6-3 and TRBJ2-1; D uncertain. Germline V lookup: CDR1 MNHEY, CDR2 SVGEGT. Trimming pared 2 bases from V and 16 bases from J, leaving 15 bases between. CDR3 length equals 12 residues. CDR3 coding DNA: TGTGCCAGCAGTTACGAGGCGTTCCCGAAATTCTTC. Its translation: CASSYEAFPKFF.

This rearrangement joins TRBV29-1 to TRBJ2-1, with TRBD1 identical over 8 bases. The germline CDR1 and CDR2 sequences are SQVTM and ANQGSEA. The CDR3 is 14 residues long. V lost 4 bases, J lost 6 bases, and 8 bases stayed unmatched. The CDR3 is CSVVQGAVVNEQFF. The CDR3, as DNA: TGCAGCGTTGTTCAGGGGGCCGTGGTCAATGAGCAGTTCTTC.

The V and J genes are TRBV24-1 and TRBJ2-5; 15 bases map to TRBD2. This CDR3 has 19 amino acids. The V segment lost 4 bases and the J segment 5 bases; nucleotides outside the gene matches: 13. Germline lookup yields CDR1 KGHDR and CDR2 SFDVKD. The CDR3 sequence is CATSDPGLAGGDPWETQYF. The CDR3, as DNA: TGTGCCACCAGTGACCCCGGACTAGCGGGAGGGGACCCCTGGGAGACCCAGTACTTC.

J is TRBJ1-2 and V is TRBV4-3; possible D gene TRBD1, 5 bases. V lost 0 bases to trimming and J lost 3 bases, with 17 bases between them. Germline V lookup: CDR1 LGHNA, CDR2 YSLEER. The CDR3 spans 17 residues. DNA for the CDR3: TGCGCCAGCAGCCAAGATGTATCGGCAGGGAATCACTATGGCTACACCTTC. The encoded protein is CASSQDVSAGNHYGYTF.

Notes on this clone: Other nucleotide sequences in the sample specify the same CDR3. V usage is TRBV30 and J usage is TRBJ1-3; 7 bases are shared with TRBD1. Per germline, CDR1 GTSNPN and CDR2 SVGIG (reference sequence). The CDR3 has 15 residues. After removal of 1 base from V and 0 bases from J, the junction contained 3 bases not matched to a gene. The CDR3 sequence is CAWSAPGGSGNTIYF. The CDR3 DNA is TGTGCCTGGAGTGCGCCAGGGGGCTCTGGAAACACCATATATTTT.

The rearrangement links TRBV5-5 to TRBJ2-7; TRBD1 is a possible D gene (5 bases). The V gene's germline CDR1 is SGHKS and CDR2 YYEKEE (reference sequence). V was trimmed by 1 base and J by 5 bases, leaving 13 bases between them. This CDR3 is built from 14 residues. CDR3: CASSLSMGQHEQYV. DNA for the CDR3: TGTGCCAGCAGCTTGTCCATGGGGCAACACGAGCAGTACGTC.